Below, 4 T cell receptor beta chains from the same sample are listed, as sequenced in a study of beta chain features in type 1 diabetes. Since all of the isolated RNA was reverse transcribed, expressed TCRB transcripts were what got sequenced. Assay: immunoSEQ multiplex PCR; the TCRdb copy retains only in-frame clones and omits some. The repertoire consists of 35,000 to 45,000 clones, with almost 65% occurring once and the leading ten covering approximately 2%. What was sequenced was Tregs from blood. The origin of the receptors is a woman aged 30 to 39 in good health.

This clone has just one count. The chain links TRBV2 to TRBJ1-5; 8 positions agree with TRBD1. The CDR3 has 16 residues. CDR1 and CDR2 from the germline V gene are SNHLY and FYNNEI. With 6 bases clipped from V and 0 bases from J, the junction kept 7 bases outside the gene matches. CDR3 bases: TGTGCCAGCAGCCGCGGACAGGGCTTTAGCAATCAGCCCCAGCATTTT. It yields the protein CASSRGQGFSNQPQHF.

This clone is medium-sized. This rearrangement joins TRBV29-1 to TRBJ2-4; TRBD1 might be the D (6 bases). Trimming removed 3 bases at V and 3 bases at J, with 12 bases between. From germline, CDR1 is SQVTM and CDR2 ANQGSEA. The CDR3 length is 14 residues. CDR3 nucleotide sequence: TGCAGCGTTGACGGTGGACAGCTCAAAAACATTCAGTACTTC. This gives the protein CSVDGGQLKNIQYF.

The chain has TRBV5-4 and TRBJ2-3; no definite D call. Germline V lookup: CDR1 SGHNT, CDR2 YYREEE (reference sequence). The CDR3 length is 14 residues. V was clipped by 3 bases and J by 0 bases, with 8 bases between them. CDR3 nucleotide sequence: TGTGCCAGCAGCTCGAAGACTAGCACAGATACGCAGTATTTT. Protein sequence: CASSSKTSTDTQYF.

The chain has TRBV27 and TRBJ2-5; TRBD2 matches 7 bases. CDR1 is MNHEY, CDR2 SMNVEV, per germline (reference sequence). V shed 5 bases, J shed 7 bases, and the junction held 10 bases outside the gene matches. This CDR3 region has 14 residues. CDR3 loop: CASSTSVAAGTQYF. CDR3 coding DNA: TGTGCCAGCAGTACTAGCGTTGCGGCTGGGACCCAGTACTTC.